What follows are 32 T cell receptor beta chains derived from one specimen sequenced in a study of blood T cell repertoires in COVID-19. Profiling relied on immunoSEQ multiplex PCR, and the TCRdb table lists in-frame clones only, not all of them. The data show under 300,000 clones, around nine tenths seen once. The sequenced sample was PBMCs or T cells enriched from blood (not recorded which). These receptors were collected from a young woman who had recovered from COVID-19.

The rearrangement uses TRBV6-5 and TRBJ2-1; 8 bases match TRBD2. Germline lookup yields CDR1 MNHEY and CDR2 SVGAGI. This CDR3 region has 14 residues. The J segment lost 8 bases and the V segment lost 7 bases, leaving 10 bases of the junction unmatched. CDR3 DNA: TGTGCCAGCACCCGTTACGGGGGGGCCGATGAGCAGTTCTTC. Translating it yields CASTRYGGADEQFF.

V gene TRBV19 combines with J gene TRBJ1-2, with 7 bases lining up with TRBD1. The germline CDR1 and CDR2 sequences are LNHDA and SQIVND (reference sequence). V lost 2 bases to trimming and J lost 5 bases; unmatched junction nucleotides: 8. CDR3 length equals 15 residues. CDR3: CASSIRGGDGYGYTF. The CDR3 bases are TGTGCCAGTAGTATAAGAGGGGGCGATGGGTATGGCTACACCTTC.

The chain is built from TRBV3-1 (or the pseudogene TRBV3-2) and TRBJ1-5; no clear D. Germline CDR1 LGHDT, CDR2 YNNKEL (reference sequence). V shed 4 bases and J shed 2 bases, with 12 bases lying between them. This CDR3 is 15 amino acids long. CDR3 sequence: CASSPSHGGNQPQHF. CDR3 sequence (DNA): TGTGCCAGCAGCCCCTCACACGGGGGCAATCAGCCCCAGCATTTT.

J is TRBJ1-3 and V is TRBV28, with D uncertain. Trimming took 5 bases from V and 0 from J, leaving 14 bases between them. This CDR3 has 16 amino acids. CDR1 is MDHEN and CDR2 is SYDVKM in the germline V gene. The CDR3 nucleotides are TGTGCCAGCAGTGGGAGCCAGATTTTCTCTGGAAACACCATATATTTT. Translating gives CASSGSQIFSGNTIYF.

The gene calls are TRBV7-3 and TRBJ2-1; TRBD2 might be the D (5 bases). The CDR3 covers 13 residues. Germline CDR1 SGHTA, CDR2 FQGTGA. V lost 5 bases to trimming and J lost 8 bases, with 13 bases between them. CDR3 coding DNA: TGTGCCAGCAGCCTAGCAGGTGGCGATGAGCAGTTCTTC. The encoded protein is CASSLAGGDEQFF.

The rearrangement links TRBV6-5 to TRBJ1-1; D remains unclear. Between the trimmed V and J ends, which lost 2 bases and 3 bases, there was a span of 7 bases. The length of the CDR3 is 13 residues. Per the germline V gene, CDR1 is MNHEY and CDR2 is SVGAGI. The CDR3 loop reads CASSYGQDTEAFF. The CDR3 DNA follows: TGTGCCAGCAGTTACGGGCAGGACACTGAAGCTTTCTTT.

The chain uses TRBV11-3 and TRBJ1-3, with a possible D match to TRBD1 (5 bases). V shed 4 bases and J shed 0 bases, with 10 bases lying between them. Per germline, CDR1 SGHNT and CDR2 YENEEA. This CDR3 has 15 amino acids. The CDR3 DNA follows: TGTGCCAGCAGCTCCCCGGGGGTCTCTGGAAACACCATATATTTT. Its protein is CASSSPGVSGNTIYF.

This sequence joins TRBV7-2 and TRBJ2-3; 7 bases match TRBD1. Trimming cost V 5 bases and J 6 bases; bases outside gene matches: 5. The CDR3 is made up of 13 amino acids. Germline V gene lookup returns CDR1 SGHTA and CDR2 FQGNSA. The CDR3 sequence: CASSGTEGDTQYF. CDR3 nucleotides: TGTGCCAGCAGCGGGACAGAAGGGGATACGCAGTATTTT.

The gene calls are TRBV29-1 and TRBJ2-2; TRBD1 matches 8 bases. This CDR3 is built from 13 residues. CDR1 SQVTM and CDR2 ANQGSEA come from the germline V gene. Trimming cost V 4 bases and J 7 bases; bases outside gene matches: 5. The CDR3, as DNA: TGCAGCGTTGCCAGACAGGGGATCGGGGAGCTGTTTTTT. Protein: CSVARQGIGELFF.

The genes are TRBV5-1 and TRBJ2-7; 7 nucleotides line up with TRBD2. The ends lost 7 bases at V and 3 bases at J; junction bases unmatched: 13. CDR3 length: 15 residues. Germline CDR1 and CDR2: SGHRS and YFSETQ. The CDR3 region is CASSGSGNFNYEQYF. In DNA, the CDR3 is TGCGCCAGCTCCGGGAGCGGGAACTTTAACTACGAGCAGTACTTC.

The rearrangement links TRBV7-9 to TRBJ1-6; 8 bases match TRBD1. The CDR3 is 17 amino acids. Trimming cost V 1 base and J 8 bases; bases outside gene matches: 10. Germline assignment: CDR1 SEHNR and CDR2 FQNEAQ (reference sequence). The CDR3 protein is CASSLGRTGSFDSPLHF. The DNA for the CDR3 is TGTGCCAGCAGCTTAGGGAGGACAGGGTCGTTTGATTCACCCCTCCACTTT.

This clone occurred once. The chain joins TRBV7-2 to TRBJ2-7; 10 nucleotides agree with TRBD1. The germline V gene has CDR1 SGHTA and CDR2 FQGNSA. The trim removed 2 bases at V and 5 bases at J, leaving 12 bases unmatched. The CDR3 loop spans 17 amino acids. CDR3 loop: CASSLRERQGAFHEQYF. CDR3 nucleotides: TGTGCCAGCAGCTTAAGAGAGAGACAGGGGGCATTCCACGAGCAGTACTTC. Complete variable domain (other parts from reference TRBV7-2 and TRBJ2-7): GAGVSQSPSNKVTEKGKDVELRCDPISGHTALYWYRQSLGQGLEFLIYFQGNSAPDKSGLPSDRFSAERTGGSVSTLTIQRTQQEDSAVYLCASSLRERQGAFHEQYFGPGTRLTVT.

The J gene is TRBJ2-6, the V gene TRBV10-3; 7 bases are a match to TRBD1. The germline CDR1 and CDR2 sequences are ENHRY and SYGVKD. The CDR3 is made up of 13 amino acids. Germline trimming cut 10 bases from V and 2 bases from J; bases unmatched to any gene: 2. The CDR3 nucleotides are TGTGCCACAACAGGGGCTGGGGCCAACGTCCTGACTTTC. Translating it yields CATTGAGANVLTF.

In its sample, this clone was seen a few times. This rearrangement joins TRBV11-2 to TRBJ1-2; 9 bases line up with TRBD1. Germline loops: CDR1 SGHAT, CDR2 FQNNGV. CDR3 length: 16 residues. Unmatched junction bases numbered 11, after V lost 3 bases and J lost 6 bases. The chain's CDR3 is CASSFSSTGGVHGYTF. The CDR3 DNA sequence: TGTGCCAGCAGCTTCTCGAGTACAGGGGGCGTTCATGGCTACACCTTC.

The rearrangement joins TRBV28 to TRBJ1-2, with 7 positions matching TRBD1. Trimming at V came to 6 bases and at J to 5 bases, leaving 6 bases not matched to a gene. The length of the CDR3 is 13 residues. The germline V gene has CDR1 MDHEN and CDR2 SYDVKM. CDR3 DNA: TGTGCCAGCAGAGTGACAGGGCGGTATGGCTACACCTTC. Its translation is CASRVTGRYGYTF.

The chain has TRBV19 and TRBJ2-7, with 7 bases identical to TRBD1. Germline V gene lookup returns CDR1 LNHDA and CDR2 SQIVND (reference sequence). V dropped 3 bases and J dropped 2; count of bases not matched to a gene: 1. This CDR3 contains 13 residues. CDR3 region: CASSIGQAYEQYF. The DNA for the CDR3 is TGTGCCAGTAGTATTGGACAGGCCTACGAGCAGTACTTC.

The chain is built from TRBV5-4 and TRBJ1-2; D not resolved. Germline V lookup: CDR1 SGHNT, CDR2 YYREEE (reference sequence). The V and J ends lost 4 bases and 4 bases respectively, with 17 bases between them. The CDR3 loop spans 15 amino acids. CDR3 residues: CASSQERGRAYGYTF. The CDR3 nucleotides read TGTGCCAGCAGCCAGGAACGGGGTCGGGCCTATGGCTACACCTTC.

The chain uses TRBV2 and TRBJ1-2, with 10 nucleotides matching TRBD1. CDR1 and CDR2 (germline): SNHLY, FYNNEI. This CDR3 is built from 15 residues. V dropped 7 bases and J dropped 7; count of bases not matched to a gene: 12. The chain's CDR3 is CASTQGRQGAGGYTF. CDR3 in DNA: TGTGCCAGCACCCAGGGCAGACAGGGGGCTGGTGGCTACACCTTC.

This sequence joins TRBV19 and TRBJ1-1; D may be TRBD1 (6 bases). This CDR3 spans 14 amino acids. Germline loops: CDR1 LNHDA, CDR2 SQIVND (reference sequence). Trimming cost V 7 bases and J 7 bases, with 19 bases left between them. This CDR3 reads CASINVQGGDEAFF. In DNA, the CDR3 is TGTGCCAGTATAAATGTACAGGGAGGGGATGAAGCTTTCTTT.

J is TRBJ2-1 and V is TRBV7-9; TRBD2 agrees at 10 bases. Germline CDR1 reads SEHNR; CDR2 reads FQNEAQ (reference sequence). V gave up 5 bases and J gave up 4 bases; unmatched junction bases: 8. The length of the CDR3 is 16 residues. In DNA form, the CDR3 reads TGTGCCAGCAGCCCCGTGGAACTAGCGGGATACAATGAGCAGTTCTTC. Residues: CASSPVELAGYNEQFF.

The V and J genes are TRBV19 and TRBJ1-2; a weak D match, TRBD1 (6 bases). Germline V lookup: CDR1 LNHDA, CDR2 SQIVND (reference sequence). This CDR3 comprises 15 residues. Trimming took off 1 base at V and 2 bases at J, with 11 bases between the two ends. In DNA, the CDR3 is TGTGCCAGTAGTATAGTTCAGGGGCCCAACTATGGCTACACCTTC. This encodes CASSIVQGPNYGYTF.

The chain joins TRBV6-5 to TRBJ1-1, with a possible D match to TRBD1 (5 bases). The germline V gene has CDR1 MNHEY and CDR2 SVGAGI. V gave up 7 bases and J gave up 0 bases, with 12 bases separating them. The CDR3 totals 14 residues. CDR3 residues: CASKYRGMNTEAFF. CDR3 DNA: TGTGCCAGCAAATATAGGGGAATGAACACTGAAGCTTTCTTT.

The chain employs TRBV18 and TRBJ2-7; D possibly corresponds to TRBD2 (6 bases). Germline CDR1 KGHSH, CDR2 LQKENI. V was cut by 0 bases and J by 0 bases, with 6 bases left in between. This CDR3 is 14 amino acids long. CDR3 sequence (DNA): TGTGCCAGCTCACCACCTAGCGGCTCCTACGAGCAGTACTTC. Encoded protein: CASSPPSGSYEQYF.

The chain is built from TRBV6-5 and TRBJ1-1, with 7 bases lining up with TRBD1. CDR3 length: 13 amino acids. CDR1 is MNHEY and CDR2 is SVGAGI in the germline V gene. The V segment lost 8 bases and the J segment 1 base; nucleotides outside the gene matches: 4. CDR3 bases: TGTGCCAGCTCGAGGGGGCGGAACACTGAAGCTTTCTTT. Protein product: CASSRGRNTEAFF.

The V and J genes are TRBV7-3 and TRBJ2-3, with 8 bases fitting TRBD1. CDR1 SGHTA and CDR2 FQGTGA come from the germline V gene. The V gene end was trimmed by 6 bases and the J gene end by 0 bases; junction bases not matched to a gene: 8. This CDR3 is 16 amino acids long. CDR3 DNA: TGTGCCAGCAGTTTACTCCAGGGGGCTAGCACAGATACGCAGTATTTT. It yields the protein CASSLLQGASTDTQYF.

The CDR3 protein is CSVKGLLSNTEAFF. The CDR3 region has the DNA TGCAGCGTGAAGGGACTTTTGTCGAACACTGAAGCTTTCTTT. This chain joins TRBV29-1 and TRBJ1-1; D possibly corresponds to TRBD1 (5 bases). The CDR3 consists of 14 residues. With 6 bases removed from V and 1 base from J, the gap between germline ends came to 15 bases. CDR1 SQVTM and CDR2 ANQGSEA come from the germline V gene.

The chain couples TRBV4-1 to TRBJ2-3; D might be TRBD1 (6 bases). The germline V gene encodes CDR1 MGHRA and CDR2 YSYEKL. The V and J ends lost 1 base and 1 base respectively, with 12 bases between them. The CDR3 loop spans 16 amino acids. Here the CDR3 reads CASSQAAGVGTDTQYF. DNA for the CDR3: TGCGCCAGCAGCCAAGCCGCAGGGGTGGGCACAGATACGCAGTATTTT.

The gene calls are TRBV2 and TRBJ1-2, with no clear D. Germline V CDR1 and CDR2: SNHLY, FYNNEI. Trimming stripped 11 bases from V and 5 bases from J, with 15 bases between. The CDR3 has 12 amino acids. CDR3 amino acids: CAGREDGYGYTF. CDR3 DNA sequence: TGTGCCGGCCGGGAGGACGGATATGGCTACACCTTC. The variable domain in full, with the rest retrieved from reference TRBV2 and TRBJ1-2, is EPEVTQTPSHQVTQMGQEVILRCVPISNHLYFYWYRQILGQKVEFLVSFYNNEISEKSEIFDDQFSVERPDGSNFTLKIRSTKLEDSAMYFCAGREDGYGYTFGSGTRLTVV.

The chain couples TRBV7-6 to TRBJ1-4, with TRBD1 as a possible D gene (6 bases). CDR1 is SGHVS and CDR2 is FNYEAQ in the germline V gene. V lost 2 bases, J lost 7 bases, and 14 bases lay in between. The CDR3 consists of 15 residues. CDR3 nucleotide sequence: TGTGCCAGCAGCTTAACGGACAGTCCTTTTGAAAAACTGTTTTTT. This encodes CASSLTDSPFEKLFF.

The chain combines TRBV29-1 with TRBJ1-1, with 8 bases fitting TRBD1. This CDR3 region has 21 residues. Germline-derived CDR1 and CDR2 are SQVTM and ANQGSEA. V lost 6 bases, J lost 4 bases, and 31 bases stayed unmatched. The CDR3 DNA sequence: TGCAGCGTCGCGGACAGGGACTGGGCCAAGAGGGCAGAACGCACGCGCACTGAAGCTTTCTTT. This codes for CSVADRDWAKRAERTRTEAFF.

CDR3 bases: TGTGCCAGCAGCGGGGACAGGGGACCCAATGAAAAACTGTTTTTT. Translation: CASSGDRGPNEKLFF. The chain joins TRBV11-1 to TRBJ1-4, with 10 positions matching TRBD1. The CDR3 runs to 15 residues. The germline CDR1 and CDR2 sequences are SGHAT and FQDESV (reference sequence). The junction had 5 bases not matched to a gene; V was cut back by 5 bases and J by 5 bases.

V and J are TRBV7-9 and TRBJ2-5; D is perhaps TRBD1 (6 bases). Germline V gene data show CDR1 as SEHNR and CDR2 as FQNEAQ (reference sequence). Trimming left V 0 bases short and J 6 bases short, with 14 bases between. This CDR3 is 15 amino acids long. The CDR3 coding sequence is TGTGCCAGCAGCTTAGCGCTGGGGGACACACAGACCCAGTACTTC. Its protein product is CASSLALGDTQTQYF.